This T cell receptor beta chain was profiled in a study of T cell responses to AZD1222 COVID-19 vaccine. Study-level findings and limits: Once two AZD1222 doses were given, Spike-specific TCR breadth and depth went up. Reports indicate that nearly half of spike-specific TCRs are directed at unmutated variant regions. Sampling that yielded the repertoires occurred only after the peak T cell response.

Germline CDR1 and CDR2: MGHRA and YSYEKL. V was clipped by 0 bases and J by 8 bases, with 8 bases between them. This CDR3 has 12 amino acids. Points on this clone: Its antigen is not identified.

The data were produced by immunoSEQ multiplex PCR, yet TCRdb's version contains in-frame clones alone and is incomplete. The sample includes 100,000 to 150,000 clones, roughly 93% of them seen just once. The sample here was peripheral blood, taken on day 0 of AZD1222 vaccination. The source is an adult in good health. The chain employs TRBV4-1 and TRBJ2-7; no reliable D call. CDR3 region: CASSQDRGQQYF. In DNA, the CDR3 is TGCGCCAGCAGCCAAGATAGAGGCCAGCAGTACTTC.